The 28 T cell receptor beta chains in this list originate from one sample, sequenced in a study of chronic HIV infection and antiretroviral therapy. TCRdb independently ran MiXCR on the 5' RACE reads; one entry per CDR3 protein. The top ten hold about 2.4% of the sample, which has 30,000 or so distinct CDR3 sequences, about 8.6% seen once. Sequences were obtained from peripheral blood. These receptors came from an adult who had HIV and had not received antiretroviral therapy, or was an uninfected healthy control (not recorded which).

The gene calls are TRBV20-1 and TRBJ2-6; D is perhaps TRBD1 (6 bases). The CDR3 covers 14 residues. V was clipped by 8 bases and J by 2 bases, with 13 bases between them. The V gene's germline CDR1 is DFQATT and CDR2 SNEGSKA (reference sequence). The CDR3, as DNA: TGCAGTTCACTACAGGGAACTGGGGCCAACGTCCTGACTTTC. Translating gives CSSLQGTGANVLTF.

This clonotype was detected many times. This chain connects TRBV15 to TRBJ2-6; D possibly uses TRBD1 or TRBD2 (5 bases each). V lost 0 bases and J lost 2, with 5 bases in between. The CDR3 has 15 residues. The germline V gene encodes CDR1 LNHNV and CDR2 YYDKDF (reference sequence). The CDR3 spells CATSREGAGANVLTF. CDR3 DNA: TGTGCCACCAGCAGAGAGGGGGCTGGGGCCAACGTCCTGACTTTC.

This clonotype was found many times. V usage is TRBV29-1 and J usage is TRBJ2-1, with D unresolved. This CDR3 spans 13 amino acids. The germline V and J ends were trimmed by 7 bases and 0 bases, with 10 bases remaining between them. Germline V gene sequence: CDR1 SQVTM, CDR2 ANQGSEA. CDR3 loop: CSAEESSYNEQFF. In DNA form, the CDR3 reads TGCAGCGCCGAAGAGAGCTCCTACAATGAGCAGTTCTTC.

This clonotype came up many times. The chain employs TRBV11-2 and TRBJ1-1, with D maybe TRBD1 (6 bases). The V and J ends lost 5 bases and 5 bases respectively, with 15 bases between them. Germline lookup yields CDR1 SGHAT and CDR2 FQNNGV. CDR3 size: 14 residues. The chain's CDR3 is CASSPTGGGTEAFF. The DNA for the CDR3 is TGTGCCAGCAGCCCCACGGGGGGCGGAACTGAAGCTTTCTTT. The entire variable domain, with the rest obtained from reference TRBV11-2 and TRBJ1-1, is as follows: EAGVAQSPRYKIIEKRQSVAFWCNPISGHATLYWYQQILGQGPKLLIQFQNNGVVDDSQLPKDRFSAERLKGVDSTLKIQPAKLEDSAVYLCASSPTGGGTEAFFGQGTRLTVV.

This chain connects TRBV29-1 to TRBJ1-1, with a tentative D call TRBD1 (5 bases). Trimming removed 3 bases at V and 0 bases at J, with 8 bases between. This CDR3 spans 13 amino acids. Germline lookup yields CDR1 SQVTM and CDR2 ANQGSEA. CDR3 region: CSVERGVNTEAFF. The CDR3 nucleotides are TGCAGCGTTGAGCGGGGGGTGAACACTGAAGCTTTCTTT.

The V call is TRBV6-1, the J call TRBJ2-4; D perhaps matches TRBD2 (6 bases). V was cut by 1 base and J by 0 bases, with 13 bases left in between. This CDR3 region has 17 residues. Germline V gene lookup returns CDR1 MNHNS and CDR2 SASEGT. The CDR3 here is CASSEVAGTIAKNIQYF. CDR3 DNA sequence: TGTGCCAGCAGTGAAGTTGCGGGAACGATAGCCAAAAACATTCAGTACTTC.

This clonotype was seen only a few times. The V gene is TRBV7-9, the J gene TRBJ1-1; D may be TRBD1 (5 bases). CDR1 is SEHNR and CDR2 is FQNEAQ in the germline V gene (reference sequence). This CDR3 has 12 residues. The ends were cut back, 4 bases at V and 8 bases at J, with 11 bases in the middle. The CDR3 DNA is TGTGCCAGCAGCTCCGGGGCAGCGGAAGCTTTCTTT. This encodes CASSSGAAEAFF.

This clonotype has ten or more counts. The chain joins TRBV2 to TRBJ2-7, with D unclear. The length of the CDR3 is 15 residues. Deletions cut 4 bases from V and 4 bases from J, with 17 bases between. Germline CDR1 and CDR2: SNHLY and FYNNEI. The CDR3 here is CASSVPGSSIYEQYF. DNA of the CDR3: TGTGCCAGCAGTGTCCCGGGCAGTTCAATTTACGAGCAGTACTTC.

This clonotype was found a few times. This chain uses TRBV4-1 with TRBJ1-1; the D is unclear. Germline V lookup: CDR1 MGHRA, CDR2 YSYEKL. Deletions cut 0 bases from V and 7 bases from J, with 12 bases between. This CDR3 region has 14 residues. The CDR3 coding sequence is TGCGCCAGCAGCCAAGAAGGGCAGGAGGGTGAAGCTTTCTTT. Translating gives CASSQEGQEGEAFF.

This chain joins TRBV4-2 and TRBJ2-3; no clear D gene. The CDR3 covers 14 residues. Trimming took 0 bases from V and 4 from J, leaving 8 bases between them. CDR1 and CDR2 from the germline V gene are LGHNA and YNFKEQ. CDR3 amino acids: CASSQEGWPDTQYF. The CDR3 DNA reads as TGTGCCAGCAGCCAAGAAGGGTGGCCAGATACGCAGTATTTT.

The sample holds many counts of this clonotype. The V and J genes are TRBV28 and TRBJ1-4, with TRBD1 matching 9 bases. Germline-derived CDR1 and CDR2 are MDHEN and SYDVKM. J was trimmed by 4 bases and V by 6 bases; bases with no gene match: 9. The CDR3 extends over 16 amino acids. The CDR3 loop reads CASRLRDRADNEKLFF. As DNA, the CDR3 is TGTGCCAGCAGACTCCGGGACAGGGCGGATAATGAAAAACTGTTTTTT.

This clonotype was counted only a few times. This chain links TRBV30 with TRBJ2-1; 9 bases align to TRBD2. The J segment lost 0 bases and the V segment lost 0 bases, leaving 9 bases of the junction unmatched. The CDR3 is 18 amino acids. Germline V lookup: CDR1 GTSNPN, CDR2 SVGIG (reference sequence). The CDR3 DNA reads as TGTGCCTGGAGTGTTGCCGGGACTAGCTCTAGCTCCTACAATGAGCAGTTCTTC. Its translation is CAWSVAGTSSSSYNEQFF.

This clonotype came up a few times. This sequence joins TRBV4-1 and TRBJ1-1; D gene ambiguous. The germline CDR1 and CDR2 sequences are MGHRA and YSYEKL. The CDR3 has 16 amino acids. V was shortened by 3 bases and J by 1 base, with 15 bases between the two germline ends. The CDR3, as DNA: TGCGCCAGCAGCCACCCCCCCGGACGGTCGAACACTGAAGCTTTCTTT. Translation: CASSHPPGRSNTEAFF.

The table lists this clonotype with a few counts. CDR3 nucleotide sequence: TGTGCCAGCAATGGATGGGACAGGCGGATTCAGCCCCAGCATTTT. Its translation is CASNGWDRRIQPQHF. The chain has TRBV28 and TRBJ1-5; 8 nucleotides agree with TRBD1. V was clipped by 7 bases and J by 6 bases; unmatched bases: 11. Germline V CDR1 and CDR2: MDHEN, SYDVKM. The CDR3 is 15 amino acids.

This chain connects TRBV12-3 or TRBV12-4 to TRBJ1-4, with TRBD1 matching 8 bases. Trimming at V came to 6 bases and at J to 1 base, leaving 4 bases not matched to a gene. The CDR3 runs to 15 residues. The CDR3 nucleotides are TGTGCCAGCAGATTAACAGGGGGAACTAATGAAAAACTGTTTTTT. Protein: CASRLTGGTNEKLFF.

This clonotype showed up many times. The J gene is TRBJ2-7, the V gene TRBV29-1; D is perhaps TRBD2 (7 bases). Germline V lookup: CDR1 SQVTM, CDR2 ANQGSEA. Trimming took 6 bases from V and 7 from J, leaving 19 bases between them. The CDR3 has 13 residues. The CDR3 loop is CSVARGGAREQYF. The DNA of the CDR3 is TGCAGCGTGGCCCGAGGGGGGGCGAGGGAGCAGTACTTC.

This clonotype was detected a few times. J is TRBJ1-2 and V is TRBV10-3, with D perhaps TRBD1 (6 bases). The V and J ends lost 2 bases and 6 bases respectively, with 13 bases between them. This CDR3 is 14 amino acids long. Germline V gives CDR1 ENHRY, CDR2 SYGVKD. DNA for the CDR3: TGTGCCATCAGTGAGCCGGACAGAATTCATGGCTACACCTTC. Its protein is CAISEPDRIHGYTF.

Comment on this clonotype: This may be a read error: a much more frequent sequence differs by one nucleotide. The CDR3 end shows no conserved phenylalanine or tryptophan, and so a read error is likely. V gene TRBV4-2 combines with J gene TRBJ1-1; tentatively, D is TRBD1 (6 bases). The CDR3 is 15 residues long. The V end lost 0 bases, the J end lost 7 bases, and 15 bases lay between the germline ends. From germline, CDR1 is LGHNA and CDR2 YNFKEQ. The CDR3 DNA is TGTGCCAGCAGCCAAGAGCCAGCGCAGGGGAATGAAGCTTTCTCT. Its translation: CASSQEPAQGNEAFS.

The CDR3 protein is CASSEMRGMNTEAFF. Here the CDR3 DNA reads TGTGCCAGCAGTGAAATGAGAGGGATGAACACTGAAGCTTTCTTT. The chain recombines TRBV6-1 with TRBJ1-1; D is ambiguous. V lost 2 bases to trimming and J lost 0 bases, with 10 bases between them. The CDR3 runs to 15 residues. Looked up from germline, CDR1 is MNHNS and CDR2 is SASEGT.

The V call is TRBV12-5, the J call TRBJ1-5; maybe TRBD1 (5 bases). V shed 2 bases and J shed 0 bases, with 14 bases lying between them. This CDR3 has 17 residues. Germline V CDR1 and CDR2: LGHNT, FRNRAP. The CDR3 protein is CASGLSRGPYSNQPQHF. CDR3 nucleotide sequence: TGTGCTAGTGGTTTGTCCCGGGGCCCCTATAGCAATCAGCCCCAGCATTTT.

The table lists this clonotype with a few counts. This chain's CDR3 is CAISEGGEGYNGDEQFF. CDR3 nucleotide sequence: TGTGCCATCAGTGAGGGAGGGGAGGGTTACAATGGGGATGAGCAGTTCTTC. The V gene is TRBV10-3, the J gene TRBJ2-1, with 7 bases identical to TRBD2. V was pared by 2 bases and J by 8 bases, with 15 bases of the junction left unmatched. The CDR3 covers 17 residues. From germline, CDR1 is ENHRY and CDR2 SYGVKD.

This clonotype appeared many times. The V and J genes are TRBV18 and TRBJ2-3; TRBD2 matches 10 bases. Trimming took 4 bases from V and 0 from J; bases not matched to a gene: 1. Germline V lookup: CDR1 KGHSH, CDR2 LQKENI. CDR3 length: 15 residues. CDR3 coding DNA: TGTGCCAGCTCACTGACTAGCGGGAGCACAGATACGCAGTATTTT. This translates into CASSLTSGSTDTQYF.

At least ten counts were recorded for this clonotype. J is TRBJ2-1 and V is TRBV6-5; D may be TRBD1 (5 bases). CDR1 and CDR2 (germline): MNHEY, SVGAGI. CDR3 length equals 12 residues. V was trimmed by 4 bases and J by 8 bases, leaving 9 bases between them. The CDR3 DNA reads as TGTGCCAGCAGTTTAAGGGGCTATGAGCAGTTCTTC. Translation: CASSLRGYEQFF.

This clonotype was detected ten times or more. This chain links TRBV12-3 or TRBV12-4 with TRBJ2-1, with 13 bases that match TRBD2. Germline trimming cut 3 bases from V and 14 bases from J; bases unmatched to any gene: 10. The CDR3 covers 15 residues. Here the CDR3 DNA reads TGTGCCAGCAGTTTTGGACTAGCGGGAGCTAAAGGGGAGTTCTTC. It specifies CASSFGLAGAKGEFF.

In DNA, the CDR3 is TGCAGTGTCGATGCGGGGGGAACCACAGATACGCAGTATTTT. Translation gives CSVDAGGTTDTQYF. V gene TRBV20-1 combines with J gene TRBJ2-3; 8 bases align to TRBD2. The germline V gene encodes CDR1 DFQATT and CDR2 SNEGSKA (reference sequence). V shed 7 bases, J shed 2 bases, and the junction held 8 bases outside the gene matches. The CDR3 has 14 residues.

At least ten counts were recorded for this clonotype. Here the CDR3 reads CASSPSYEQYF. CDR3 nucleotide sequence: TGTGCCAGCAGTCCGTCCTACGAGCAGTACTTC. The V call is TRBV6-2 or TRBV6-3, the J call TRBJ2-7; D call uncertain. Germline loops: CDR1 MNHEY, CDR2 SVGEGT. Trimming removed 5 bases at V and 1 base at J, with 3 bases between. The CDR3 runs 11 residues.

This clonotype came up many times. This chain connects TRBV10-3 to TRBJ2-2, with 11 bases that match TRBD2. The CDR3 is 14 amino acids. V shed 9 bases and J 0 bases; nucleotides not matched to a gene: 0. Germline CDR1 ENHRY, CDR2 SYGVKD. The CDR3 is CAMGLAANTGELFF. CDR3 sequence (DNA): TGTGCCATGGGACTAGCGGCGAACACCGGGGAGCTGTTTTTT.

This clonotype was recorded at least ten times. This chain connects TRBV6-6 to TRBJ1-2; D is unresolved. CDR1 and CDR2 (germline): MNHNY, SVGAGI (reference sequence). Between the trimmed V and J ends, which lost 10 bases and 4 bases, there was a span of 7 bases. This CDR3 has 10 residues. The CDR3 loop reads CATGPYGYTF. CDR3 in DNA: TGTGCCACTGGCCCCTATGGCTACACCTTC.